This TCR beta chain is drawn from a study of low-dose radiotherapy and immunotherapy resistance in tumors. Alpha and beta chains were covered, as first-strand cDNA relied on TRAV- and TRBV-specific primers. Amplification of TCRs used a constant-region primer and V-primer adapter for roughly 18 PCR cycles. TCRdb reprocessed the reads via MiXCR and lists one record per CDR3 protein. The repertoire holds 8,800 or so distinct CDR3 sequences, with around 79% as singletons. The CDR3 covers 16 residues. V lost 6 bases and J lost 1; bases outside the gene matches: 8. Looked up from germline, CDR1 is MDHEN and CDR2 is SYDVKM.

The chain links TRBV28 to TRBJ2-5; TRBD1 matches at 10 bases. The source is a human donor with advanced metastatic prostate, ovarian, gallbladder or colorectal cancer (not recorded which). This table probably holds off-target reads from a library built for another chain. CDR3 sequence reads: CASSFLGTGAQETQYF. The CDR3 DNA sequence: TGTGCCAGCAGCTTCCTAGGGACAGGGGCCCAAGAGACCCAGTACTTC.